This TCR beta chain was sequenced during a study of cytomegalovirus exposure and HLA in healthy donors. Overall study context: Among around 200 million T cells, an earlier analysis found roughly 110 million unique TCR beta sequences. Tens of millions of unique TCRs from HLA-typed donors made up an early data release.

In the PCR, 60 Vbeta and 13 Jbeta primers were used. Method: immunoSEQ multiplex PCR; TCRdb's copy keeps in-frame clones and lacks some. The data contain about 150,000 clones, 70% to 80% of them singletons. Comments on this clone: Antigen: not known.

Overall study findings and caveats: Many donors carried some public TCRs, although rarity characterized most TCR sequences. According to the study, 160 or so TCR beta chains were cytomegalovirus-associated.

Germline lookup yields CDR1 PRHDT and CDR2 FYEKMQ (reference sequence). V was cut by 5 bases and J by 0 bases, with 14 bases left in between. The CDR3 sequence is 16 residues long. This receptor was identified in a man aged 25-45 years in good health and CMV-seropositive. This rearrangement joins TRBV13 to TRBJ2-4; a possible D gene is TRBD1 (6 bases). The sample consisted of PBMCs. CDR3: CASSPRGPIAKNIQYF. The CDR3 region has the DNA TGTGCCAGCAGCCCCAGGGGTCCAATAGCCAAAAACATTCAGTACTTC.